One and the same sample provided the 15 T cell receptor beta chains below, sequenced in a study of blood T cell repertoires in COVID-19. Sequenced by immunoSEQ multiplex PCR; TCRdb stores in-frame clones only, minus some. The table has about 200,000 clones, 84% seen once. Sequences were obtained from peripheral blood. The receptors stem from a woman aged 45-60 years with active or convalescent COVID-19.

J is TRBJ1-2 and V is TRBV28, with D perhaps matching TRBD1 (5 bases). CDR1 is MDHEN and CDR2 is SYDVKM in the germline V gene. This CDR3 is built from 14 residues. Deletions cut 3 bases from V and 4 bases from J, with 12 bases between. Here the CDR3 reads CASSFGGATYGYTF. The DNA of the CDR3 is TGTGCCAGCAGTTTCGGGGGTGCGACCTATGGCTACACCTTC.

The J gene is TRBJ1-5, the V gene TRBV27; D is perhaps TRBD1 (6 bases). Trimming stripped 5 bases from V and 1 base from J, with 12 bases between. This CDR3 has 15 amino acids. CDR1 is MNHEY and CDR2 is SMNVEV in the germline V gene (reference sequence). The CDR3 sequence is CASSPSDRSNQPQHF. CDR3 nucleotide sequence: TGTGCCAGCAGTCCCTCGGACAGAAGCAATCAGCCCCAGCATTTT.

The rearrangement uses TRBV21-1 and TRBJ2-2; the D call of TRBD1 is as the table states it, not checked on the DNA. TRBV21-1 is flagged as a pseudogene. The CDR3 consists of 15 residues. The CDR3 loop is CASSKEVADTGELFF. The CDR3 DNA reads as TGTGCCAGCAGCAAAGAAGTGGCCGACACCGGGGAGCTGTTTTTT.

This sequence joins TRBV29-1 and TRBJ1-1, with a weak D call TRBD1 (6 bases). CDR1 and CDR2 from the germline V gene are SQVTM and ANQGSEA. This CDR3 region has 10 residues. Trimming took off 7 bases at V and 11 bases at J, with 14 bases between the two ends. This CDR3 reads CSGRTEVAFF. DNA for the CDR3: TGCAGCGGGAGGACAGAAGTTGCTTTCTTT.

In this sample, this clone turned up once. The gene calls are TRBV28 and TRBJ2-7; 12 nucleotides agree with TRBD1. V gave up 7 bases and J gave up 6 bases; unmatched junction bases: 7. Germline CDR1 and CDR2: MDHEN and SYDVKM. The CDR3 runs to 14 residues. CDR3 coding DNA: TGTGCCAGCAAGGAGGGGACAGGGGGCGTCGAGCAGTACTTC. It is translated as CASKEGTGGVEQYF.

The chain has TRBV7-2 and TRBJ1-1; D possibly corresponds to TRBD1 (5 bases). There are 14 residues in the CDR3. CDR1 SGHTA and CDR2 FQGNSA come from the germline V gene. Trimming removed 3 bases from V and 6 bases from J, with 14 bases in between. The CDR3 sequence: CASSLGPNNAEAFF. In DNA form, the CDR3 reads TGTGCCAGCAGCTTGGGGCCAAACAACGCTGAAGCTTTCTTT.

J is TRBJ2-2 and V is TRBV3-1 (or the pseudogene TRBV3-2); TRBD1 aligns across 9 bases. The trim removed 4 bases at V and 1 base at J, leaving 4 bases unmatched. Looked up from germline, CDR1 is LGHDT and CDR2 is YNNKEL (reference sequence). CDR3 length equals 16 residues. The CDR3 DNA sequence: TGTGCCAGCAGCCGTCAGACAGGGGGGAACACCGGGGAGCTGTTTTTT. Residues: CASSRQTGGNTGELFF.

The chain recombines TRBV6-6 with TRBJ1-4, with D possibly being TRBD1 (5 bases). CDR1 is MNHNY, CDR2 SVGAGI, per germline (reference sequence). Trimming cost V 7 bases and J 3 bases, with 6 bases left between them. The CDR3 runs to 12 residues. CDR3 amino acids: CASTGANEKLFF. In DNA form, the CDR3 reads TGTGCCAGCACGGGGGCTAATGAAAAACTGTTTTTT.

The V and J genes are TRBV24-1 and TRBJ2-1, with D unresolved. Germline V lookup: CDR1 KGHDR, CDR2 SFDVKD. The length of the CDR3 is 12 residues. Trimming pared 4 bases from V and 9 bases from J, leaving 9 bases between. Here the CDR3 DNA reads TGTGCCACCAGTGAGTTTCCCAGTGAGCAGTTCTTC. It yields the protein CATSEFPSEQFF.

This clone was counted a few times. The V call is TRBV10-1, the J call TRBJ1-5, with TRBD1 matching 7 bases. CDR3 length: 14 amino acids. Trimming at V came to 2 bases and at J to 2 bases, leaving 0 bases not matched to a gene. The V gene's germline CDR1 is WNHNN and CDR2 SYGVQD (reference sequence). This chain's CDR3 is CASSEGTGNQPQHF. CDR3 DNA sequence: TGCGCCAGCAGTGAGGGGACAGGCAATCAGCCCCAGCATTTT.

The genes are TRBV5-1 and TRBJ2-3; TRBD2 matches at 12 bases. After removal of 3 bases from V and 5 bases from J, the junction contained 7 bases not matched to a gene. From germline, CDR1 is SGHRS and CDR2 YFSETQ. The CDR3 is made up of 16 amino acids. For the CDR3, the DNA is TGCGCCAGCAGCTGGGGTACTAGCGGGGGGCAAGATACGCAGTATTTT. As protein: CASSWGTSGGQDTQYF. Full variable domain (rest looked up from reference TRBV5-1 and TRBJ2-3): KAGVTQTPRYLIKTRGQQVTLSCSPISGHRSVSWYQQTPGQGLQFLFEYFSETQRNKGNFPGRFSGRQFSNSRSEMNVSTLELGDSALYLCASSWGTSGGQDTQYFGPGTRLTVL.

The chain links TRBV28 to TRBJ1-6; D gene ambiguous. With 7 bases removed from V and 2 bases from J, the gap between germline ends came to 6 bases. CDR3 length: 13 residues. Per germline, CDR1 MDHEN and CDR2 SYDVKM. CDR3 sequence (DNA): TGTGCCAGCAACAGTGCCTATAATTCACCCCTCCACTTT. This encodes CASNSAYNSPLHF.

The chain couples TRBV5-6 to TRBJ1-1; maybe TRBD1 (6 bases). The germline V and J ends were trimmed by 4 bases and 5 bases, with 18 bases remaining between them. The CDR3 runs to 15 residues. CDR1 SGHDT and CDR2 YYEEEE come from the germline V gene. The CDR3 DNA reads TGTGCCAGCAGCCCAGGGAGTATAGGGGGTACTGAAGCTTTCTTT. Translating it yields CASSPGSIGGTEAFF.

CDR3 sequence (DNA): TGTGCCAGCAGTGCGACTAGGACAGGGTTGCATACGCAGTATTTT. Translating it yields CASSATRTGLHTQYF. The gene calls are TRBV28 and TRBJ2-3; 8 nucleotides agree with TRBD1. This CDR3 contains 15 residues. Germline assignment: CDR1 MDHEN and CDR2 SYDVKM. Trimming at V came to 5 bases and at J to 7 bases, leaving 11 bases not matched to a gene.

This clone appeared once. This rearrangement joins TRBV5-1 to TRBJ1-6, with D possibly being TRBD1 (5 bases). CDR1 and CDR2 (germline): SGHRS, YFSETQ. V was shortened by 2 bases and J by 8 bases, with 14 bases between the two germline ends. CDR3 length equals 15 residues. For the CDR3, the DNA is TGCGCCAGCAGCTTCGGGGGGACGGAGGATTCACCCCTCCACTTT. Translated: CASSFGGTEDSPLHF.